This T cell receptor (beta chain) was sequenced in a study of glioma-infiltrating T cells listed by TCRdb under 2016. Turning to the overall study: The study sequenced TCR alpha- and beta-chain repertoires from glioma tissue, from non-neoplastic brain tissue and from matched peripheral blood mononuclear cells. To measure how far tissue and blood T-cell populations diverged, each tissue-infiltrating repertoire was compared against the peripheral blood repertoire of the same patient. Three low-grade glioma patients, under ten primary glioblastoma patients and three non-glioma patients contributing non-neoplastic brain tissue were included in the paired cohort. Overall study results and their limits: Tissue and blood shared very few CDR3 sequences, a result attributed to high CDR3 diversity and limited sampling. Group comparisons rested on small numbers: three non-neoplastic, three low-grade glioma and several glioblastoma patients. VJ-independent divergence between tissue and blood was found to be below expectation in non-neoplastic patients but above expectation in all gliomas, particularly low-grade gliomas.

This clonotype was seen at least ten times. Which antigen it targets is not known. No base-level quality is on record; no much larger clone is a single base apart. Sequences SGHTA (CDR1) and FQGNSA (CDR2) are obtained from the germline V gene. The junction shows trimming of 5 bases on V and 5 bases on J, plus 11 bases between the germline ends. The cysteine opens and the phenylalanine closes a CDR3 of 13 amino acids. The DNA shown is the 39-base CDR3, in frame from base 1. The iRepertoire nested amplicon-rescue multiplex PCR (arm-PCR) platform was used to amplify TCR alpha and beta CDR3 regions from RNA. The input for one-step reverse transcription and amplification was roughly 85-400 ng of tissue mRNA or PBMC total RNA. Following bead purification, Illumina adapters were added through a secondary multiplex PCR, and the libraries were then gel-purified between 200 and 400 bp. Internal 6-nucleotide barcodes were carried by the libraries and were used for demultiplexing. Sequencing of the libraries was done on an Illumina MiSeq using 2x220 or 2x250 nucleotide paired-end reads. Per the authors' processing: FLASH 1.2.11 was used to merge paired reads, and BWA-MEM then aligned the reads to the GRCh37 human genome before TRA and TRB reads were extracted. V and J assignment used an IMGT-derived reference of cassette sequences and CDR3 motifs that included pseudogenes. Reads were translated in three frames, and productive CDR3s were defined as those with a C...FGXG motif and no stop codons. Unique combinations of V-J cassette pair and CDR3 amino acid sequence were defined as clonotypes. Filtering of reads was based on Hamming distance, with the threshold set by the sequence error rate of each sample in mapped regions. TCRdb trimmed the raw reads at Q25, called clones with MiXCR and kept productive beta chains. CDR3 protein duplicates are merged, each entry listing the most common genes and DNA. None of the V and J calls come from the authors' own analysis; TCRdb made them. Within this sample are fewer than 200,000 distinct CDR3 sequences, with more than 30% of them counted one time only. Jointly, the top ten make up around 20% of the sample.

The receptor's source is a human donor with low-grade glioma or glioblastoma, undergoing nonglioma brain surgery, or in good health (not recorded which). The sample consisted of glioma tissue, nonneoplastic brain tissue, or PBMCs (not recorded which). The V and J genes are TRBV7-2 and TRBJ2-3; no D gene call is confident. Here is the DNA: TGTGCCAGCAGCCCCAACTCCCAAGATACGCAGTATTTT. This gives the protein CASSPNSQDTQYF.